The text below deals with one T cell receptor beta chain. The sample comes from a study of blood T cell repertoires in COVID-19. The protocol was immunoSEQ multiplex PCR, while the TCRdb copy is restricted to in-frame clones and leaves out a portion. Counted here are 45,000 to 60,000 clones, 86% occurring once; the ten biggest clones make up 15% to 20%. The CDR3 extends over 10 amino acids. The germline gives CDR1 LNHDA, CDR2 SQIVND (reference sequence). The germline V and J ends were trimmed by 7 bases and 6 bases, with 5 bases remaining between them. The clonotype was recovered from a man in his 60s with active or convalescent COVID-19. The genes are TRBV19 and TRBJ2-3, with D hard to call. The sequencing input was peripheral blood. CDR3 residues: CASTRDTQYF. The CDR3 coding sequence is TGTGCCAGTACACGGGATACGCAGTATTTT.